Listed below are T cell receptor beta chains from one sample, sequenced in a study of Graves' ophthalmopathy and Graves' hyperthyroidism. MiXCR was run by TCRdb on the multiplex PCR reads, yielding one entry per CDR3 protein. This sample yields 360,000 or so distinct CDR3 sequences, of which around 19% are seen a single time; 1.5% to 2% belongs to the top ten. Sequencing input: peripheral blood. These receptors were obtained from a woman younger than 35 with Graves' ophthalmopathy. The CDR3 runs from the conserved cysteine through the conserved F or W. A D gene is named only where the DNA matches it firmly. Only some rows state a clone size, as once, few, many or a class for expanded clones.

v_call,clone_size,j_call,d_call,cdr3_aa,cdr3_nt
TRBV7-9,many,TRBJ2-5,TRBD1,CASSPRQGTDQETQYF,TGTGCCAGCAGCCCCCGACAGGGCACAGACCAAGAGACCCAGTACTTC
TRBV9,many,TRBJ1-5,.,CASSVEPYSNQPQHF,TGTGCCAGCAGCGTAGAACCTTATAGCAATCAGCCCCAGCATTTT
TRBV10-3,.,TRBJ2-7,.,CAISERGYEQYF,TGTGCCATCAGTGAGCGCGGCTACGAGCAGTACTTC
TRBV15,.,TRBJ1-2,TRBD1,CATSSQTSGTGKANYGYTF,TGTGCCACCAGCAGCCAAACCTCCGGGACAGGGAAAGCTAACTATGGCTACACCTTC
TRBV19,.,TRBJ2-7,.,CASSIAHSSYEQYF,TGTGCCAGTAGTATAGCGCACAGCTCCTACGAGCAGTACTTC
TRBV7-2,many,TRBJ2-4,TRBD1,CASSDRALAKNIQYF,TGTGCCAGCAGTGACAGGGCCTTAGCCAAAAACATTCAGTACTTC
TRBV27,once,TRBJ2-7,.,CASSLRHRGYEQYF,TGTGCCAGCAGTTTGAGGCATCGGGGGTACGAGCAGTACTTC
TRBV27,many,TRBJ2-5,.,CASSFWGEGHQETQYF,TGTGCCAGCAGTTTTTGGGGCGAGGGGCATCAAGAGACCCAGTACTTC
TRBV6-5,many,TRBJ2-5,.,CASSYLGLTDQETQYF,TGTGCCAGCAGTTATCTGGGTCTAACCGATCAAGAGACCCAGTACTTC
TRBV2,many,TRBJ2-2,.,CASSVSRTVNTGELFF,TGTGCCAGCAGTGTTTCCCGTACTGTGAACACCGGGGAGCTGTTTTTT
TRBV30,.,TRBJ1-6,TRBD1,CAWSMPGQWNNSPLHF,TGTGCCTGGAGTATGCCGGGACAGTGGAATAATTCACCCCTCCACTTT
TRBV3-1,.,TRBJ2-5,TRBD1,CASSQGTGHGAQYF,TGTGCCAGCAGCCAGGGGACAGGACATGGGGCCCAGTACTTC
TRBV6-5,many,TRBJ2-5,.,CASSPAARPKTQYF,TGTGCCAGCAGTCCGGCTGCGCGTCCAAAGACCCAGTACTTC
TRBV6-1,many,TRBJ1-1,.,CASSEAGVLGGMNTEAFF,TGTGCCAGCAGTGAGGCCGGGGTCCTGGGGGGAATGAACACTGAAGCTTTCTTT
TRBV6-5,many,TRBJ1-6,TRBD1,CASSYPQGGSYNSPLHF,TGTGCCAGCAGTTACCCACAGGGGGGATCCTATAATTCACCCCTCCACTTT
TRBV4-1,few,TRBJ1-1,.,CASSQERVIPEAFF,TGCGCCAGCAGCCAAGAAAGGGTTATCCCTGAAGCTTTCTTT
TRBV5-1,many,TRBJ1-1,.,CASSLAGGPTEAFF,TGCGCCAGCAGCCTAGCGGGGGGACCCACTGAAGCTTTCTTT
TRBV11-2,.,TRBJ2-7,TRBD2,CASSRGEGTEQYF,TGTGCCAGCAGCCGGGGGGAAGGAACCGAGCAGTACTTC
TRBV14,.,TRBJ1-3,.,CASSPHRNSGNTIYF,TGTGCCAGCAGCCCTCACAGGAACTCTGGAAACACCATATATTTT
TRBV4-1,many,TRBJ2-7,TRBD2,CASSPRTSGGEQYF,TGCGCCAGCAGCCCCCGGACTAGCGGAGGCGAGCAGTACTTC